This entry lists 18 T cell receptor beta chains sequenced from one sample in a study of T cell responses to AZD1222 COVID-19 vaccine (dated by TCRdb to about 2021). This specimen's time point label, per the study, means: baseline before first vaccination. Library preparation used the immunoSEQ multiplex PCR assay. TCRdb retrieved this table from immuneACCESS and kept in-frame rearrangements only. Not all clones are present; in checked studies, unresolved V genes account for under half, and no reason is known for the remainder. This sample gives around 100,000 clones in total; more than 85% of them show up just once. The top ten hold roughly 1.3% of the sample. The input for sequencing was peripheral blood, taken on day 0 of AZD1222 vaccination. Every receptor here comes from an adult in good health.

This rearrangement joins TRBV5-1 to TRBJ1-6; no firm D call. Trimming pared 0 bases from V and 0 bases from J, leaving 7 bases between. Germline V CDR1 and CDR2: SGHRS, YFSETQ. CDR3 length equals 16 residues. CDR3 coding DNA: TGCGCCAGCAGCTTGGACGTGAGCTCCTATAATTCACCCCTCCACTTT. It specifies CASSLDVSSYNSPLHF.

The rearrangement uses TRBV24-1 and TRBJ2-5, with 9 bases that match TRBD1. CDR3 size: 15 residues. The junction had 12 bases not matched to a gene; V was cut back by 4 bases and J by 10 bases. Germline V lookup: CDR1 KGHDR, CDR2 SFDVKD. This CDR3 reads CATSESTGGGRGQYF. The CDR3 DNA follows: TGTGCCACCAGTGAGTCGACAGGGGGGGGCCGTGGCCAGTACTTC.

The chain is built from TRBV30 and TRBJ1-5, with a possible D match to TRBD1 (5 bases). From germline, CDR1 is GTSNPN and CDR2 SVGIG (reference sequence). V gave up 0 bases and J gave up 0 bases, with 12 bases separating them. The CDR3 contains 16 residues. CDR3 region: CAWSVKRGFSNQPQHF. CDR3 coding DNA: TGTGCCTGGAGTGTAAAAAGGGGTTTTAGCAATCAGCCCCAGCATTTT.

CDR3 sequence reads: CASSFTTGELFF. CDR3 DNA: TGTGCCAGCAGTTTCACCACCGGGGAGCTGTTTTTT. The rearrangement joins TRBV7-2 to TRBJ2-2; D not resolved. Trimming took 6 bases from V and 4 from J, leaving 6 bases between them. The germline V gene encodes CDR1 SGHTA and CDR2 FQGNSA. The CDR3 covers 12 residues.

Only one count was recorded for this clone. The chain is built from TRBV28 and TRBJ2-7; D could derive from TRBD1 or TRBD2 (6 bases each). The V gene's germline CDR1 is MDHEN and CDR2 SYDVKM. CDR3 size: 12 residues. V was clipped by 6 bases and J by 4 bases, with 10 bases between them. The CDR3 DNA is TGTGCCAGCAGCCGGGGGCGTTACGAGCAGTACTTC. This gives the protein CASSRGRYEQYF.

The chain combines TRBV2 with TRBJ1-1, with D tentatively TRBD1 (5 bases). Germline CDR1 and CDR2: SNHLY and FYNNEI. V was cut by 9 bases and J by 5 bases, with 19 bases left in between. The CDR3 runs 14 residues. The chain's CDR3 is CARETLAGNTEAFF. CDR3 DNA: TGTGCCAGAGAAACTTTGGCAGGGAATACTGAAGCTTTCTTT.

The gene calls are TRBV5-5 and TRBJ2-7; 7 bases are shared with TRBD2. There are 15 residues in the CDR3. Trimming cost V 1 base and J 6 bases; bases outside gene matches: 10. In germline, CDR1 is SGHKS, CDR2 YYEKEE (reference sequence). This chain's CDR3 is CASSLWSSGSGEQYF. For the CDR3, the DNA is TGTGCCAGCAGCTTGTGGTCTAGCGGTTCGGGCGAGCAGTACTTC.

CDR3 DNA sequence: TGTGCCTGGAGTCCTATGGGGGGCGCCTTCTATAATTCACCCCTCCACTTT. Protein product: CAWSPMGGAFYNSPLHF. This sequence joins TRBV30 and TRBJ1-6; tentatively, D is TRBD1 (6 bases). The V and J ends lost 2 bases and 3 bases respectively, with 17 bases between them. The CDR3 loop spans 17 amino acids. Germline V gene data show CDR1 as GTSNPN and CDR2 as SVGIG (reference sequence).

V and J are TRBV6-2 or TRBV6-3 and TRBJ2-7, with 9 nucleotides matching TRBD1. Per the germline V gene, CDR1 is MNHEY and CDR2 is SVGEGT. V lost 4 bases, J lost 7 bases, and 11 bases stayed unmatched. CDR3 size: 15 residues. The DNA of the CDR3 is TGTGCCAGCAGTTCCGAGGGGGGGGACAGGGCGGAGCAGTACTTC. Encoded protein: CASSSEGGDRAEQYF.

The CDR3 region has the DNA TGTGCCAGCAGTCCCCCCAGCCTAGCGCTGAGCACAGATACGCAGTATTTT. This encodes CASSPPSLALSTDTQYF. The V call is TRBV28, the J call TRBJ2-3; D possibly corresponds to TRBD2 (6 bases). Between the trimmed V and J ends, which lost 5 bases and 0 bases, there was a span of 18 bases. The CDR3 has 17 amino acids. Germline V gives CDR1 MDHEN, CDR2 SYDVKM. Filled out from reference TRBV28 and TRBJ2-3, the complete variable domain reads DVKVTQSSRYLVKRTGEKVFLECVQDMDHENMFWYRQDPGLGLRLIYFSYDVKMKEKGDIPEGYSVSREKKERFSLILESASTNQTSMYLCASSPPSLALSTDTQYFGPGTRLTVL.

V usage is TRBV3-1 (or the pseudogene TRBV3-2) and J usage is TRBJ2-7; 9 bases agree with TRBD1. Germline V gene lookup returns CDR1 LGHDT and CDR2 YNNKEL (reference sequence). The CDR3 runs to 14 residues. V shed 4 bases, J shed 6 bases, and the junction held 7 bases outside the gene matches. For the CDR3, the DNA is TGTGCCAGCAGCCCCGACGGGACAGGGATCGAGCAGTACTTC. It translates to CASSPDGTGIEQYF.

The CDR3 spells CASSYSLSTEAFF. For the CDR3, the DNA is TGTGCCAGCAGTTACTCTCTAAGCACTGAAGCTTTCTTT. This chain links TRBV6-2 or TRBV6-3 with TRBJ1-1; D ambiguous. Germline CDR1 reads MNHEY; CDR2 reads SVGEGT. CDR3 size: 13 residues. Trimming removed 0 bases from V and 4 bases from J, with 6 bases in between.

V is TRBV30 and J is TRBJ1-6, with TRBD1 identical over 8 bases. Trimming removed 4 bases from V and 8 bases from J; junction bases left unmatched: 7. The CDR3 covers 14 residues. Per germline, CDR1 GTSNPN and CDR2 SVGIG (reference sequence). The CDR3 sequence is CAWTVGQVDSPLHF. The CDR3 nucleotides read TGTGCCTGGACGGTGGGACAGGTCGATTCACCCCTCCACTTT.

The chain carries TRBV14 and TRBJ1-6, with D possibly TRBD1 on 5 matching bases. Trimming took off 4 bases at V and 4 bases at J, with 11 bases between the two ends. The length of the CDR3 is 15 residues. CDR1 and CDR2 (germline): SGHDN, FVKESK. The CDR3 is CASSRRDFYNSPLHF. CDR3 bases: TGTGCCAGCAGCCGCCGGGACTTTTATAATTCACCCCTCCACTTT.

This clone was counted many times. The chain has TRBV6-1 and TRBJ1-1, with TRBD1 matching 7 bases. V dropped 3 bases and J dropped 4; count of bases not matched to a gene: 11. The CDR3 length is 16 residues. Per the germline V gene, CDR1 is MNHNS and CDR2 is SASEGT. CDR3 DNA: TGTGCCAGCAGTGATGGACAGGTTGGGTTGGGCACTGAAGCTTTCTTT. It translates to CASSDGQVGLGTEAFF.

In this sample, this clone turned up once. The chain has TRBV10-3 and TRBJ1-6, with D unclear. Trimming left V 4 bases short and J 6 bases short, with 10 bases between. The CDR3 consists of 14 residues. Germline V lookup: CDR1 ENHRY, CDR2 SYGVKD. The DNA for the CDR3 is TGTGCCATCAGTGCCGGGCAGAGTAATTCACCCCTCCACTTT. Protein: CAISAGQSNSPLHF.

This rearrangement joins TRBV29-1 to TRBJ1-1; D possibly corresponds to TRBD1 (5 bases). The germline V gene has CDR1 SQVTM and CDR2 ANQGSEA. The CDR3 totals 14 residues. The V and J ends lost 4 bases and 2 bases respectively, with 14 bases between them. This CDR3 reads CSVGQVRDNTEAFF. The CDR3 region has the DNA TGCAGCGTTGGGCAGGTGAGGGACAACACTGAAGCTTTCTTT. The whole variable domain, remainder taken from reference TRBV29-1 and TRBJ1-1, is SAVISQKPSRDICQRGTSLTIQCQVDSQVTMMFWYRQQPGQSLTLIATANQGSEATYESGFVIDKFPISRPNLTFSTLTVSNMSPEDSSIYLCSVGQVRDNTEAFFGQGTRLTVV.

In DNA form, the CDR3 reads TGTGCCAGCAGTCAACAGGGAGGTGCTAATAATTCACCCCTCCACTTT. Translation gives CASSQQGGANNSPLHF. The chain has TRBV28 and TRBJ1-6; tentative D call: TRBD1 (6 bases). CDR1 is MDHEN, CDR2 SYDVKM, per germline. The CDR3 loop spans 16 amino acids. Trimming took off 5 bases at V and 5 bases at J, with 16 bases between the two ends.